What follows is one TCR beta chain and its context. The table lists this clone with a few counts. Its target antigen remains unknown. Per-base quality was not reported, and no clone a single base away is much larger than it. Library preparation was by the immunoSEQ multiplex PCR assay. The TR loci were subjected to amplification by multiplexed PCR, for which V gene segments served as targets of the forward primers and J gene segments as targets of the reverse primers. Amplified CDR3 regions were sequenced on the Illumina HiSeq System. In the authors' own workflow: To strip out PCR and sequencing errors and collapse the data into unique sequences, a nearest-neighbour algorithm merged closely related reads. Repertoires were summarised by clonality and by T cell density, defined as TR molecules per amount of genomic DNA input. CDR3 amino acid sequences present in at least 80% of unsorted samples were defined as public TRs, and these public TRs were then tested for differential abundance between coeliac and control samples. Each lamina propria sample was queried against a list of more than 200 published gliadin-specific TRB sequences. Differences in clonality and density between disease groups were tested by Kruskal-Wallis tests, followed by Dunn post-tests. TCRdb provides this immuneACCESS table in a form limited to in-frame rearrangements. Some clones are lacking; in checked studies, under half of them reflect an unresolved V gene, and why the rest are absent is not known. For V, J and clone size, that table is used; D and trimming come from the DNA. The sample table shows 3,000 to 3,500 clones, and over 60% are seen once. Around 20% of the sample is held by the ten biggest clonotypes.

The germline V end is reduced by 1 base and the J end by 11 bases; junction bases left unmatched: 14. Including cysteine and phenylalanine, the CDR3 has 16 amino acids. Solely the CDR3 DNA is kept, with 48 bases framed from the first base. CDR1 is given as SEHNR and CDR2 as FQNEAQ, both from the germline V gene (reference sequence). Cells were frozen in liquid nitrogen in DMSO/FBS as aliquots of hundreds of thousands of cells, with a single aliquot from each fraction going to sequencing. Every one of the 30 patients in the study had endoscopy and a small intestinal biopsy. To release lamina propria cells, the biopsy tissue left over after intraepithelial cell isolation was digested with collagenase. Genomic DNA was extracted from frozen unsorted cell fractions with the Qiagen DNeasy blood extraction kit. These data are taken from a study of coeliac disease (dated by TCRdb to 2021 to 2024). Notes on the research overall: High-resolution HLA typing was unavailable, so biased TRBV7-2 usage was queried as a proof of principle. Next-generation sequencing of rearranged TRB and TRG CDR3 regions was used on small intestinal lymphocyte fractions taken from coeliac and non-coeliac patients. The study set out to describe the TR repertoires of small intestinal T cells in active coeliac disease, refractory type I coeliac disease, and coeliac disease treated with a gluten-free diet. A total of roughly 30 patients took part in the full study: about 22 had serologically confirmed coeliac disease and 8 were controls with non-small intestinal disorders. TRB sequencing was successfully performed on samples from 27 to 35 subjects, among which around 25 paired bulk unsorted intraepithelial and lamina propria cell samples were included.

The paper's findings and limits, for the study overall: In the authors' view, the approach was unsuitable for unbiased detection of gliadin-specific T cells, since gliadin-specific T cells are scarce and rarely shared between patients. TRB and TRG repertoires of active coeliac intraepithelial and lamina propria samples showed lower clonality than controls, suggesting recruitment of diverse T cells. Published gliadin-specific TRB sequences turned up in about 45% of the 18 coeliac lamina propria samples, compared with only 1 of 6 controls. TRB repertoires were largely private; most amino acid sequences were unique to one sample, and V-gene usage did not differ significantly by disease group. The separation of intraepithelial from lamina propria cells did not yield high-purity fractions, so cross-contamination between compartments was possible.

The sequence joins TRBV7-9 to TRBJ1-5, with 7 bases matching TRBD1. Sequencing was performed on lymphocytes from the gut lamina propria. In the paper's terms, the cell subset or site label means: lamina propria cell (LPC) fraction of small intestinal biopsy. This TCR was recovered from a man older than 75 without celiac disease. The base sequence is TGTGCCAGCAGCTTAGGGACAGGTTCGGCCCTTACAGCCCAGCATTTT. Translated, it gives CASSLGTGSALTAQHF. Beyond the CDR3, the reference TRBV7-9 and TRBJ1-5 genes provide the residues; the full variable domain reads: DTGVSQNPRHKITKRGQNVTFRCDPISEHNRLYWYRQTLGQGPEFLTYFQNEAQLEKSRLLSDRFSAERPKGSFSTLEIQRTEQGDSAMYLCASSLGTGSALTAQHFGDGTRLSIL.